Listed below are T cell receptor beta chains from one sample, sequenced in a study of blood T cell repertoires in COVID-19. Method: immunoSEQ multiplex PCR; TCRdb's copy keeps in-frame clones and lacks some. The sample shows more than 150,000 clones, about four fifths of them seen only once. Material for sequencing was peripheral blood. These receptors were obtained from a human donor in a cohort sampled during active COVID-19. The CDR3 runs from the conserved cysteine through the conserved F or W. D genes are given only for firm matches. A row's size may be missing; if present it is once, few, many or a size class.

CDR3 protein: CASSLGWARGVNTGELFF; CDR3 DNA: TGCGCCAGCAGCTTGGGATGGGCGCGGGGGGTTAACACCGGGGAGCTGTTTTTT; D gene: TRBD2; clone size: -; V gene: TRBV5-1; J gene: TRBJ2-2
CDR3 protein: CASSLALGAGDTQYF; CDR3 DNA: TGTGCCAGCAGCTTAGCTCTGGGGGCCGGAGATACGCAGTATTTT; D gene: -; clone size: -; V gene: TRBV7-2; J gene: TRBJ2-3
CDR3 protein: CASSPDRESGQYF; CDR3 DNA: TGTGCCAGCAGCCCTGACAGGGAGAGTGGGCAGTACTTC; D gene: TRBD1; clone size: -; V gene: TRBV7-8; J gene: TRBJ2-7
CDR3 protein: CASSISTGAGELFF; CDR3 DNA: TGTGCCAGTAGTATTTCCACAGGGGCCGGGGAGCTGTTTTTT; D gene: TRBD1; clone size: once; V gene: TRBV19; J gene: TRBJ2-2
CDR3 protein: CASRRTGLINTDTQYF; CDR3 DNA: TGTGCCAGCAGACGAACAGGGTTAATAAACACAGATACGCAGTATTTT; D gene: -; clone size: -; V gene: TRBV2; J gene: TRBJ2-3
CDR3 protein: CASSYSGQGDGYTF; CDR3 DNA: TGTGCCAGCAGTTACTCCGGACAGGGAGATGGCTACACCTTC; D gene: TRBD1; clone size: -; V gene: TRBV6-5; J gene: TRBJ1-2
CDR3 protein: CASSLGQVYGYTF; CDR3 DNA: TGTGCCAGCAGCTTAGGACAGGTCTATGGCTACACCTTC; D gene: -; clone size: few; V gene: TRBV7-9; J gene: TRBJ1-2
CDR3 protein: CASSYSSRGTIYF; CDR3 DNA: TGTGCCAGCAGTTACTCTTCGCGGGGTACCATATATTTT; D gene: -; clone size: -; V gene: TRBV6-5; J gene: TRBJ1-3
CDR3 protein: CASSQGRLVGEQYF; CDR3 DNA: TGTGCCAGCAGCCAAGGGCGACTAGTCGGCGAGCAGTACTTC; D gene: -; clone size: -; V gene: TRBV3-1/TRBV3-2; J gene: TRBJ2-7
CDR3 protein: CASSVEGGNTIYF; CDR3 DNA: TGTGCCAGCAGCGTAGAGGGGGGAAACACCATATATTTT; D gene: -; clone size: few; V gene: TRBV9; J gene: TRBJ1-3
CDR3 protein: CSASHGASSGAFF; CDR3 DNA: TGCAGTGCTAGTCACGGAGCCTCTTCGGGAGCTTTCTTT; D gene: -; clone size: -; V gene: TRBV20-1; J gene: TRBJ1-1
CDR3 protein: CASSRGQFNTGELFF; CDR3 DNA: TGTGCCAGCAGTCGAGGACAGTTCAACACCGGGGAGCTGTTTTTT; D gene: -; clone size: -; V gene: TRBV9; J gene: TRBJ2-2
CDR3 protein: CASSPFKVSGEETQYF; CDR3 DNA: TGCGCCAGCAGCCCCTTTAAGGTTAGCGGTGAAGAGACCCAGTACTTC; D gene: -; clone size: -; V gene: TRBV5-1; J gene: TRBJ2-5
CDR3 protein: CASSLRDRDSGNTIYF; CDR3 DNA: TGTGCCAGCAGCCTACGGGACAGGGACTCTGGAAACACCATATATTTT; D gene: TRBD1; clone size: -; V gene: TRBV4-2; J gene: TRBJ1-3
CDR3 protein: CASSRRASGGKSDTQYF; CDR3 DNA: TGTGCCAGCAGCCGGCGGGCTAGCGGGGGGAAATCGGATACGCAGTATTTT; D gene: TRBD2; clone size: -; V gene: TRBV4-2; J gene: TRBJ2-3
CDR3 protein: CASSEDHRGDVKQYF; CDR3 DNA: TGTGCCAGCAGTGAAGATCACAGGGGGGACGTCAAGCAGTACTTC; D gene: TRBD1; clone size: once; V gene: TRBV6-1; J gene: TRBJ2-7
CDR3 protein: CASSEGDRVGETQYF; CDR3 DNA: TGTGCCAGCAGTGAAGGGGACAGAGTGGGAGAGACCCAGTACTTC; D gene: TRBD1; clone size: -; V gene: TRBV2; J gene: TRBJ2-5
CDR3 protein: CASRPPGGRTGELFF; CDR3 DNA: TGTGCCAGCAGACCCCCGGGGGGCCGCACCGGGGAGCTGTTTTTT; D gene: -; clone size: once; V gene: TRBV6-4; J gene: TRBJ2-2
CDR3 protein: CASSSSGGARINEQFF; CDR3 DNA: TGTGCCAGCAGCTCTAGCGGGGGGGCCCGAATCAATGAGCAGTTCTTC; D gene: TRBD2; clone size: -; V gene: TRBV7-3; J gene: TRBJ2-1
CDR3 protein: CASSAGQGSYEQYF; CDR3 DNA: TGTGCCAGCAGTGCCGGACAGGGTTCCTACGAGCAGTACTTC; D gene: TRBD1; clone size: -; V gene: TRBV2; J gene: TRBJ2-7
CDR3 protein: CASSLDRSGDHYGYTF; CDR3 DNA: TGTGCCAGCAGCTTAGATCGGTCAGGGGACCACTATGGCTACACCTTC; D gene: -; clone size: -; V gene: TRBV11-2; J gene: TRBJ1-2
CDR3 protein: CASSRGGLKTQYF; CDR3 DNA: TGTGCCAGCAGCCGGGGGGGTCTGAAGACCCAGTACTTC; D gene: TRBD2; clone size: -; V gene: TRBV5-6; J gene: TRBJ2-5
CDR3 protein: CASTDSLYGYTF; CDR3 DNA: TGTGCCAGCACCGACAGTCTCTATGGCTACACCTTC; D gene: -; clone size: -; V gene: TRBV28; J gene: TRBJ1-2
CDR3 protein: CASSVGLAGPSSTDTQYF; CDR3 DNA: TGTGCCAGCAGCGTCGGACTAGCGGGGCCATCTAGCACAGATACGCAGTATTTT; D gene: TRBD2; clone size: -; V gene: TRBV9; J gene: TRBJ2-3
CDR3 protein: CASARGLGELFF; CDR3 DNA: TGTGCCAGCGCTAGGGGGCTCGGGGAGCTGTTTTTT; D gene: TRBD1; clone size: -; V gene: TRBV7-9; J gene: TRBJ2-2
CDR3 protein: CASSYSPGTGTDTQYF; CDR3 DNA: TGTGCCAGCAGTTACTCCCCCGGGACTGGCACAGATACGCAGTATTTT; D gene: -; clone size: once; V gene: TRBV6-5; J gene: TRBJ2-3
CDR3 protein: CASSSGGGGFFPGNTIYF; CDR3 DNA: TGTGCCAGCAGCTCGGGAGGCGGGGGTTTTTTCCCTGGAAACACCATATATTTT; D gene: -; clone size: once; V gene: TRBV7-9; J gene: TRBJ1-3
CDR3 protein: CASSEANGYTF; CDR3 DNA: TGTGCCAGTAGTGAGGCAAATGGCTACACCTTC; D gene: -; clone size: -; V gene: TRBV19; J gene: TRBJ1-2
CDR3 protein: CASHPAGASNTGELFF; CDR3 DNA: TGCGCCAGCCACCCAGCGGGGGCCTCGAACACCGGGGAGCTGTTTTTT; D gene: TRBD2; clone size: -; V gene: TRBV5-1; J gene: TRBJ2-2
CDR3 protein: CASSLGAQKNIQYF; CDR3 DNA: TGTGCCAGCAGCTTAGGTGCTCAGAAAAACATTCAGTACTTC; D gene: -; clone size: -; V gene: TRBV13; J gene: TRBJ2-4
CDR3 protein: CASRDRAGLGTEAFF; CDR3 DNA: TGTGCCAGCAGGGACAGGGCAGGGTTGGGCACTGAAGCTTTCTTT; D gene: TRBD1; clone size: -; V gene: TRBV2; J gene: TRBJ1-1
CDR3 protein: CASSLAGLQSVEQYF; CDR3 DNA: TGCGCCAGCAGCTTGGCTGGGCTCCAGAGTGTCGAGCAGTACTTC; D gene: -; clone size: -; V gene: TRBV5-1; J gene: TRBJ2-7
CDR3 protein: CASSQLRTAQVHEQYF; CDR3 DNA: TGTGCCAGCAGCCAGCTCAGGACAGCCCAGGTCCACGAGCAGTACTTC; D gene: -; clone size: few; V gene: TRBV4-2; J gene: TRBJ2-7
CDR3 protein: CASSASRRDSNNEQFF; CDR3 DNA: TGTGCCAGCAGCGCCTCCCGCCGGGACAGCAACAATGAGCAGTTCTTC; D gene: TRBD1; clone size: -; V gene: TRBV13; J gene: TRBJ2-1
CDR3 protein: CASSEKTGGSYEQYF; CDR3 DNA: TGTGCCAGCAGTGAAAAGACAGGTGGATCCTACGAGCAGTACTTC; D gene: -; clone size: -; V gene: TRBV25-1; J gene: TRBJ2-7
CDR3 protein: CASSDGSGAVNEQFF; CDR3 DNA: TGCGCCAGCAGTGATGGGAGCGGGGCCGTGAATGAGCAGTTCTTC; D gene: TRBD2; clone size: -; V gene: TRBV10-1; J gene: TRBJ2-1
CDR3 protein: CASRPRDRVYGYTF; CDR3 DNA: TGTGCCAGCAGGCCCCGGGACAGGGTATATGGCTACACCTTC; D gene: TRBD1; clone size: -; V gene: TRBV14; J gene: TRBJ1-2
CDR3 protein: CASSESGLPDTQYF; CDR3 DNA: TGTGCCAGCAGTGAATCCGGACTCCCAGATACGCAGTATTTT; D gene: -; clone size: -; V gene: TRBV6-1; J gene: TRBJ2-3
CDR3 protein: CASSPDRGPNTGELFF; CDR3 DNA: TGCGCCAGCAGTCCTGACAGGGGCCCGAACACCGGGGAGCTGTTTTTT; D gene: TRBD1; clone size: -; V gene: TRBV5-1; J gene: TRBJ2-2
CDR3 protein: CASSTGGTYGYTF; CDR3 DNA: TGTGCCAGCAGCACAGGGGGCACCTATGGCTACACCTTC; D gene: TRBD1; clone size: -; V gene: TRBV27; J gene: TRBJ1-2
CDR3 protein: CSASGTGTGETGELFF; CDR3 DNA: TGCAGTGCTAGTGGGACCGGGACAGGGGAAACCGGGGAGCTGTTTTTT; D gene: TRBD1; clone size: -; V gene: TRBV20-1; J gene: TRBJ2-2
CDR3 protein: CATSSGTGAFF; CDR3 DNA: TGTGCCACCAGTAGCGGGACAGGGGCTTTCTTT; D gene: TRBD1; clone size: -; V gene: TRBV15; J gene: TRBJ1-1
CDR3 protein: CASRETVPNTGELFF; CDR3 DNA: TGTGCCAGCAGAGAGACAGTGCCGAACACCGGGGAGCTGTTTTTT; D gene: -; clone size: -; V gene: TRBV2; J gene: TRBJ2-2
CDR3 protein: CASSLVAGRLMYEQYF; CDR3 DNA: TGTGCCAGCAGCTTAGTAGCGGGGCGTCTCATGTACGAGCAGTACTTC; D gene: TRBD2; clone size: -; V gene: TRBV7-2; J gene: TRBJ2-7
CDR3 protein: CASSLERTTEAFF; CDR3 DNA: TGTGCCAGCAGCTTAGAGCGAACCACTGAAGCTTTCTTT; D gene: -; clone size: once; V gene: TRBV7-9; J gene: TRBJ1-1
CDR3 protein: CASSLEQAYNEQFF; CDR3 DNA: TGTGCCAGCAGCTTAGAACAGGCTTACAATGAGCAGTTCTTC; D gene: -; clone size: few; V gene: TRBV7-9; J gene: TRBJ2-1
CDR3 protein: CASIHRAQETQYF; CDR3 DNA: TGTGCCAGCATCCACAGGGCCCAAGAGACCCAGTACTTC; D gene: -; clone size: -; V gene: TRBV7-9; J gene: TRBJ2-5
CDR3 protein: CASHDSYNEKLFF; CDR3 DNA: TGTGCCAGCCACGACAGCTACAATGAAAAACTGTTTTTT; D gene: -; clone size: few; V gene: TRBV2; J gene: TRBJ1-4
CDR3 protein: CASSAGETQYF; CDR3 DNA: TGTGCCAGCTCAGCAGGGGAGACCCAGTACTTC; D gene: -; clone size: -; V gene: TRBV18; J gene: TRBJ2-5
CDR3 protein: CASSTLGGVEGTQYF; CDR3 DNA: TGTGCCAGCAGCACCCTGGGGGGGGTAGAAGGGACCCAGTACTTC; D gene: TRBD2; clone size: -; V gene: TRBV7-8; J gene: TRBJ2-5
CDR3 protein: CASSGVAGVETQYF; CDR3 DNA: TGTGCCAGCAGTGGGGTAGCGGGGGTAGAGACCCAGTACTTC; D gene: TRBD2; clone size: -; V gene: TRBV2; J gene: TRBJ2-5
CDR3 protein: CASASDSGHEQFF; CDR3 DNA: TGTGCCAGTGCTAGCGATTCGGGCCATGAGCAGTTCTTC; D gene: -; clone size: -; V gene: TRBV6-4; J gene: TRBJ2-1
CDR3 protein: CASSPQVNPNTEAFF; CDR3 DNA: TGTGCCAGCAGCCCCCAGGTCAATCCGAACACTGAAGCTTTCTTT; D gene: -; clone size: once; V gene: TRBV9; J gene: TRBJ1-1
CDR3 protein: CASSLTAGYNEQFF; CDR3 DNA: TGTGCCAGCAGCTTGACTGCCGGGTACAATGAGCAGTTCTTC; D gene: -; clone size: -; V gene: TRBV5-6; J gene: TRBJ2-1
CDR3 protein: CASSTNRGQLGYTF; CDR3 DNA: TGTGCCAGTAGTACAAACAGGGGGCAGCTTGGCTACACCTTC; D gene: TRBD1; clone size: -; V gene: TRBV19; J gene: TRBJ1-2
CDR3 protein: CASNVQGTNEKLFF; CDR3 DNA: TGTGCCAGCAACGTACAGGGAACTAATGAAAAACTGTTTTTT; D gene: -; clone size: -; V gene: TRBV5-4; J gene: TRBJ1-4
CDR3 protein: CAISDMTGGGVAEAFF; CDR3 DNA: TGTGCCATCAGTGATATGACAGGGGGCGGGGTCGCTGAAGCTTTCTTT; D gene: TRBD1; clone size: -; V gene: TRBV10-3; J gene: TRBJ1-1
CDR3 protein: CAWTSGSSYNEQFF; CDR3 DNA: TGTGCCTGGACTAGCGGGAGCTCCTACAATGAGCAGTTCTTC; D gene: TRBD2; clone size: -; V gene: TRBV30; J gene: TRBJ2-1
CDR3 protein: CASSLGGLNEQFF; CDR3 DNA: TGTGCCAGCAGTTTAGGAGGCCTTAATGAGCAGTTCTTC; D gene: -; clone size: -; V gene: TRBV12-3/TRBV12-4; J gene: TRBJ2-1
CDR3 protein: CASSTRPGTVTDTQYF; CDR3 DNA: TGTGCCAGCAGCACACGGCCCGGGACAGTCACAGATACGCAGTATTTT; D gene: TRBD1; clone size: once; V gene: TRBV9; J gene: TRBJ2-3